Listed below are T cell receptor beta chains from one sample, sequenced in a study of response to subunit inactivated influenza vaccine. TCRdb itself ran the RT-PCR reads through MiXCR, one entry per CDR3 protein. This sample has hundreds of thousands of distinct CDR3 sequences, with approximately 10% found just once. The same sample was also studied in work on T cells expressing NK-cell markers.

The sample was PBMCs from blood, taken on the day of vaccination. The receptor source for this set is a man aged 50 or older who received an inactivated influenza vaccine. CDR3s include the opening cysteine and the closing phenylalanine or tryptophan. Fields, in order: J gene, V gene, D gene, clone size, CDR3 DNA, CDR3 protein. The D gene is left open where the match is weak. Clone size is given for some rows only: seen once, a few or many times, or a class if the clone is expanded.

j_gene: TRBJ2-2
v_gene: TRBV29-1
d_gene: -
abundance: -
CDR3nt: TGCAGCGTTGTCCCGGGTACCGGGGAGCTGTTTTTT
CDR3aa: CSVVPGTGELFF

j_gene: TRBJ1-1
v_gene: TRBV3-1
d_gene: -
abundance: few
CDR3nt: TGTGCCAGCAGCCAGAGGGGACCACTGAACACTGAAGCTTTCTTT
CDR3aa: CASSQRGPLNTEAFF

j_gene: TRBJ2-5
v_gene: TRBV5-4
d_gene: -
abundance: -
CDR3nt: TGTGCCAGCAGCTCCTCCGGGGCCCTAGGGACCCAGTACTTC
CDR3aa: CASSSSGALGTQYF

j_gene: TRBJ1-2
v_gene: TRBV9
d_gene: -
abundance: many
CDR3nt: TGTGCCAGCAGCGTAGGGGTAGGGCGGAATGGCTACACCTTC
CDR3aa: CASSVGVGRNGYTF

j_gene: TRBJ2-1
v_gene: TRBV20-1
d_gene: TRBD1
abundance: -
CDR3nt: TGCAGTGCTCCGAACAAGGGGGCGTGGGACAATGAGCAGTTCTTC
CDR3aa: CSAPNKGAWDNEQFF

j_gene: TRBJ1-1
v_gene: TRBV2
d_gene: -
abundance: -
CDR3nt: TGTGCCAGCAGTGAAGGGGGGCAGGGAGGGACTGAAGCTTTCTTT
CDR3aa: CASSEGGQGGTEAFF

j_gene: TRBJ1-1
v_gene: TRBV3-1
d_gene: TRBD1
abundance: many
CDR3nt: TGTGCCAGCAGCCTATTGACAGGGGGAAAGACTGAAGCTTTCTTT
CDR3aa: CASSLLTGGKTEAFF

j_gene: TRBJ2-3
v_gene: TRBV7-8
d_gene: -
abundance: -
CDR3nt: TGTGCCAGCAGCTTATCTAGCGAAAGCACAGATACGCAGTATTTT
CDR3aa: CASSLSSESTDTQYF

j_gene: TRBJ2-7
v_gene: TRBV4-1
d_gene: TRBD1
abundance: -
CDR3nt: TGCGCCAGCAGCCAGTTATATGCCCGGGACAGTCACGAGCAGTACTTC
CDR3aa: CASSQLYARDSHEQYF

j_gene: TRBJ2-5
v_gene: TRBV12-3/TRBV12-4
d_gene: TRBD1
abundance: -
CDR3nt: TGTGCCAGCAGTCGGGACAGGGGGCCGGGGAAGACCCAGTACTTC
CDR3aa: CASSRDRGPGKTQYF

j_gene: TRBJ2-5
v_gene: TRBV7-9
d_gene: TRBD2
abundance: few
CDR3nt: TGTGCCAGCAGCTTAAGGGAGGGCCGGGAGACCCAGTACTTC
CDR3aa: CASSLREGRETQYF

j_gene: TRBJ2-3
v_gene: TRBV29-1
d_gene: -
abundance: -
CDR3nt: TGCAGCGTCCTACCACGGAGCACAGATACGCAGTATTTT
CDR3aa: CSVLPRSTDTQYF

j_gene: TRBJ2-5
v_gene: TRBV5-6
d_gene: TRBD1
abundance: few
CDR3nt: TGTGCCAGCAGCGGACAGGGTTATGGAGAGACCCAGTACTTC
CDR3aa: CASSGQGYGETQYF

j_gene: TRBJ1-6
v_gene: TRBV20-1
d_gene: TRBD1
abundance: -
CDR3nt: TGCAGTGCCGCGACAGGGGGACATAATTCACCCCTCCACTTT
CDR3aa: CSAATGGHNSPLHF

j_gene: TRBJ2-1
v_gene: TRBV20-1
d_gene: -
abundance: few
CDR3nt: TGCAGTGCTAGCCCCTGGGAGTACAATGAGCAGTTCTTC
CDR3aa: CSASPWEYNEQFF

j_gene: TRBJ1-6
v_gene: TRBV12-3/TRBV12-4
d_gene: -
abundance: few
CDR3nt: TGTGCCAGCAGTTTAGCGGGGGCCTCACCCCTCCACTTT
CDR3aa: CASSLAGASPLHF

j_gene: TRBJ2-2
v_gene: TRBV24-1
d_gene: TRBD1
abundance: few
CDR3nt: TGTGCCACCAGTGACGAGACAGGGGGGCCTGACAGCGAGCTGTTTTTT
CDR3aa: CATSDETGGPDSELFF

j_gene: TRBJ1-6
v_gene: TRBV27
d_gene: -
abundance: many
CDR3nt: TGTGCCAGCTCTCTTTTCGGCGCAGGGTCTTCACCCCTCCACTTT
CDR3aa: CASSLFGAGSSPLHF

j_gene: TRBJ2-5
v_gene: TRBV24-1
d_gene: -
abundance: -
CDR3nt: TGTGCCACCAGTGATTTGTGGGGGGAGACCCAGTACTTC
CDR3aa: CATSDLWGETQYF

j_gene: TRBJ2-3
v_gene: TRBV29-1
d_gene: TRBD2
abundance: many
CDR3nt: TGCAGCGTTTCCGGGACTAGCGGTGGGACAGATACGCAGTATTTT
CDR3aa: CSVSGTSGGTDTQYF

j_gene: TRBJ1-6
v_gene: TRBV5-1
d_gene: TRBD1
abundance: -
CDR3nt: TGCGCCAGCAGCGGGGACAGGGATTCACCCCTCCACTTT
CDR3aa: CASSGDRDSPLHF

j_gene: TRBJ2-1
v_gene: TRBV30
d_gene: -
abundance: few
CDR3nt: TGTGCCTGGAGTAGGGGTAGCTCCTACAATGAGCAGTTCTTC
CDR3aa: CAWSRGSSYNEQFF

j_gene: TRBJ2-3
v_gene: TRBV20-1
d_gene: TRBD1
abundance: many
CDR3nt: TGCAGTGCTAGCAGGGGGCCCTCGGATACGCAGTATTTT
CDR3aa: CSASRGPSDTQYF

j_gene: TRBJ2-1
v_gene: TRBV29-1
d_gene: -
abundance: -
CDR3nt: TGCAGCGTTGAAGGACAGGAGAACCCCAGCTCCTACAATGAGCAGTTCTTC
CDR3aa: CSVEGQENPSSYNEQFF

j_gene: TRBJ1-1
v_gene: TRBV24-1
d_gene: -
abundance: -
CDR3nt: TGTGCCACCCAGGGACGGGCGAACACTGAAGCTTTCTTT
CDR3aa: CATQGRANTEAFF

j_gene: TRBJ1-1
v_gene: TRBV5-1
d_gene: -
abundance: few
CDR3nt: TGCGCCAGCAGTTCGGCAGGGGTGGGGAACACTGAAGCTTTCTTT
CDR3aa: CASSSAGVGNTEAFF

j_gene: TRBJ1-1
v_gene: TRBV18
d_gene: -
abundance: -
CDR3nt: TGTGCCAGCTCCCCAATTGACAGAGGCTCTGAAGCTTTCTTT
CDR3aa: CASSPIDRGSEAFF

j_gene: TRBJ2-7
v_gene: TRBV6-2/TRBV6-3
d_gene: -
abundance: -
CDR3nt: TGTGCCAGCAGTTACCCGATAGAGAGCGAGCAGTACTTC
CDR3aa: CASSYPIESEQYF

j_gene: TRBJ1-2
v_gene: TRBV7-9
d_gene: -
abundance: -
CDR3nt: TGTGCCAGCAGCCCAAGTTGGAAGCTCCTCTTTTCCTTC
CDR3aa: CASSPSWKLLFSF

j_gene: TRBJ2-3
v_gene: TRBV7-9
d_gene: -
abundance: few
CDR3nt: TGTGCCAGCAGCACCTTGATAGATACGCAGTATTTT
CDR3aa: CASSTLIDTQYF

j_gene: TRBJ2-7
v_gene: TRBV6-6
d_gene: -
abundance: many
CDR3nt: TGTGCCAGCAGCCCCACAGACTACGAGCAGTACTTC
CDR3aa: CASSPTDYEQYF